This TCR beta chain was obtained from a study of post-analysis software for immune sequencing data. The study, taken as a whole, reports: TRBV segments more frequent in patients than in controls numbered several and included TRBV5-6, TRBV5-1 and TRBV20-1. Compared with controls, patients showed significantly lower normalized Chao1 diversity.

Germline CDR1 and CDR2: LGHDT and YNNKEL (reference sequence). This CDR3 region has 16 residues. With V trimmed by 2 bases and J by 4 bases, 9 bases remained unmatched. In this sample, this clonotype turned up once. The antigen is undetermined. Unique molecular identifiers were carried by the TCR beta cDNA libraries. TCRdb passed the PCR reads through MiXCR, listing each CDR3 protein once. The sample carries about half a million distinct CDR3 sequences, around 40% recorded once. This clonotype was sampled from a girl aged 10 to 17 with multiple sclerosis. What was sequenced was blood. This chain connects TRBV3-1 to TRBJ2-3; 7 bases are shared with TRBD2. For the CDR3, the DNA is TGTGCCAGCAGCCAATTCGGTAGCGGGTCCCCAGATACGCAGTATTTT. Translated: CASSQFGSGSPDTQYF.